These T cell receptor beta chains were read from a single sample in a study of blood T cell repertoires in COVID-19. Profiling relied on immunoSEQ multiplex PCR, and the TCRdb table lists in-frame clones only, not all of them. The sample lists some 200,000 clones, more than 75% occurring once. The sequencing sample was made of PBMCs or T cells enriched from blood (not recorded which). The receptors stem from a woman between 45 and 65 years old who had recovered from COVID-19. Each CDR3 is given with its conserved first and last residue. The D gene is left open where the match is weak. Clone size appears in some rows only: once, few, many, or a class for an expanded clone.

d_gene	v_gene	j_gene	abundance	CDR3nt	CDR3aa
-	TRBV28	TRBJ1-2	-	TGTGCCAGCAGGGAAACAGGGCCCTATGGCTACACCTTC	CASRETGPYGYTF
-	TRBV6-5	TRBJ2-7	-	TGTGCCAGCAGTCCGCGAGGAAACGAGCAGTACTTC	CASSPRGNEQYF
TRBD2	TRBV30	TRBJ2-7	-	TGTGCCTGGAGTGTACAACGGACTAGCCCACCCTACGAGCAGTACTTC	CAWSVQRTSPPYEQYF
-	TRBV5-1	TRBJ2-3	-	TGCGCCAGCAGCTTGGTAGGCGGGACCACAGATACGCAGTATTTT	CASSLVGGTTDTQYF
TRBD1	TRBV5-1	TRBJ1-2	-	TGCGCCAGCAGCTTTTTTAGACAGGGAGGCAACTATGGCTACACCTTC	CASSFFRQGGNYGYTF
TRBD2	TRBV7-2	TRBJ2-7	-	TGTGCCAGCAGCTTAGCCCACAGCGGGAGCTACGAGCAGTACTTC	CASSLAHSGSYEQYF
-	TRBV2	TRBJ1-1	few	TGTGCCAGCAGTGTAGAGAAAAACACTGAAGCTTTCTTT	CASSVEKNTEAFF
-	TRBV3-1/TRBV3-2	TRBJ1-2	-	TGTGCCAGCAGCCAAGTGGCGGGTCCCTGGGGCTACACCTTC	CASSQVAGPWGYTF
TRBD2	TRBV5-1	TRBJ2-1	-	TGCGCCAGCAGGACTAGCGGTAAATTCGATGAGCAGTTCTTC	CASRTSGKFDEQFF
TRBD1	TRBV7-8	TRBJ1-1	-	TGTGCCAGCAGCGGCCTGACAGGGGAAGCTTTCTTT	CASSGLTGEAFF
-	TRBV9	TRBJ1-3	few	TGTGCCAGCAGCCCCGGGATCCACTCTGGAAACACCATATATTTT	CASSPGIHSGNTIYF
-	TRBV11-3	TRBJ2-1	-	TGTGCCAGCAGCTTTCTTAGCGATAACAATGAGCAGTTCTTC	CASSFLSDNNEQFF
TRBD1	TRBV7-9	TRBJ1-4	-	TGTGCCAGCAGTCTTGGGGACAGGGGGGAAAAACTGTTTTTT	CASSLGDRGEKLFF
-	TRBV18	TRBJ1-2	-	TGTGCCAGCTCACCAGGTGCGGGGACTGATAATGGCTACACCTTC	CASSPGAGTDNGYTF
-	TRBV23-1	TRBJ2-1	-	TGCGCCAGCAGTCGCCCCTACAGGGGACCGGGGGACTGTACTGAGCAGTTCTTC	CASSRPYRGPGDCTEQFF
TRBD1	TRBV29-1	TRBJ1-1	-	TGCAGCGTTGACCGTGACAGGGGGCGAGTGAACACTGAAGCTTTCTTT	CSVDRDRGRVNTEAFF
-	TRBV28	TRBJ1-5	-	TGTGCCAGCAGAACCCTTCGACAGCCCTATAGCAATCAGCCCCAGCATTTT	CASRTLRQPYSNQPQHF
TRBD1	TRBV2	TRBJ1-1	few	TGTGCCAGCAGGGAGGACAGGGGCTCCACTGAAGCTTTCTTT	CASREDRGSTEAFF
TRBD2	TRBV3-1/TRBV3-2	TRBJ2-1	-	TGTGCCAGCAGCCAAGAACGGGAGGGCATTAATGAGCAGTTCTTC	CASSQEREGINEQFF
-	TRBV7-8	TRBJ1-4	-	TGTGCCAGCAGCTACCAAGCCCGCGGGACAACTAATGAAAAACTGTTTTTT	CASSYQARGTTNEKLFF
TRBD1	TRBV5-5	TRBJ1-6	-	TGTGCCAGCAGCCCAACCGGGACAGGATATAATTCACCCCTCCACTTT	CASSPTGTGYNSPLHF
-	TRBV10-3	TRBJ2-5	-	TGTGCCACAAAACTAGAGAAGACCCAGTACTTC	CATKLEKTQYF
TRBD2	TRBV11-2	TRBJ2-2	-	TGTGCCAGCAGCTCAAGACTAGCGGGAAATGGGGAGCTGTTTTTT	CASSSRLAGNGELFF
TRBD2	TRBV5-1	TRBJ2-1	-	TGCGCCAGCAGCTTGGAGAGCGGGAGGTTTAATGAGCAGTTCTTC	CASSLESGRFNEQFF
TRBD1	TRBV10-3	TRBJ2-5	-	TGTGCCATCAGTGGAACGGGACAGGGCTTCCAAGAGACCCAGTACTTC	CAISGTGQGFQETQYF
TRBD1	TRBV19	TRBJ1-5	few	TGTGCCAGTAGTTTACAGGGGGCTAATCAGCCCCAGCATTTT	CASSLQGANQPQHF
-	TRBV28	TRBJ2-1	-	TGTGCCAGCAGTTTAACTTCTGAGCAGTTCTTC	CASSLTSEQFF
TRBD1	TRBV5-5	TRBJ2-3	-	TGTGCCAGCAGCCCCGGGACAGCTAGCACAGATACGCAGTATTTT	CASSPGTASTDTQYF
-	TRBV15	TRBJ1-2	-	TGTGCCACCAGCAGAGACGGCGGTGGCTACACCTTC	CATSRDGGGYTF
TRBD1	TRBV7-9	TRBJ1-5	-	TGTGCCAGCAGCAAGACAGGGGAGAGCAATCAGCCCCAGCATTTT	CASSKTGESNQPQHF
-	TRBV10-3	TRBJ2-5	-	TGTGCCATCAGAGAAGGGGGTAGCGGGGAGACCCAGTACTTC	CAIREGGSGETQYF
-	TRBV18	TRBJ2-1	-	TGTGCCAGCTCACCACCGGGTCAGGGGTCAAACAATGAGCAGTTCTTC	CASSPPGQGSNNEQFF
-	TRBV3-1/TRBV3-2	TRBJ1-5	-	TGTGCCAGCAGCGACGAGTGGGAGGGTCAGCCCCAGCATTTT	CASSDEWEGQPQHF
TRBD2	TRBV7-9	TRBJ2-3	-	TGTGCCAGCAGCTCCTTAGCGGGGGGAACAGATACGCAGTATTTT	CASSSLAGGTDTQYF
-	TRBV10-3	TRBJ1-1	-	TGTGCCATCAGGGGGGCTAACACTGAAGCTTTCTTT	CAIRGANTEAFF
-	TRBV3-1/TRBV3-2	TRBJ1-6	-	TGTGCCAGCAGCCAGTCCTTCAGTTCACCCCTCCACTTT	CASSQSFSSPLHF
TRBD2	TRBV7-3	TRBJ2-2	-	TGTGCCAGCAGCTTAACGCAACTAGCGGGAGTTTACACCGGGGAGCTGTTTTTT	CASSLTQLAGVYTGELFF
-	TRBV28	TRBJ2-7	-	TGTGCCAGTTCCCGAGAAGACCGGGCGGGACAGTACTTC	CASSREDRAGQYF
-	TRBV25-1	TRBJ2-7	-	TGTGCCAGCAAATGCTTCTCGGAGTTCCCGGTGGACTACGAGCAGTACTTC	CASKCFSEFPVDYEQYF
TRBD1	TRBV7-2	TRBJ1-4	-	TGTGCCAGCAGAGCGGACAGGGGGAGTGAAAAACTGTTTTTT	CASRADRGSEKLFF
-	TRBV28	TRBJ1-1	-	TGTGCCAGCAGTTTGAGCAACAGGGAAGCTTTCTTT	CASSLSNREAFF
-	TRBV7-3	TRBJ2-5	-	TGTGCCAGCAGCCCAATGGCAGGGTCGGAGACCCAGTACTTC	CASSPMAGSETQYF
-	TRBV6-5	TRBJ1-5	-	TGTGCCAGCGAGGATAGCAATCAGCCCCAGCATTTT	CASEDSNQPQHF
-	TRBV7-2	TRBJ2-1	once	TGTGCCAGCAGCTTAGTAGGGACAAACGACAATGAGCAGTTCTTC	CASSLVGTNDNEQFF
-	TRBV5-1	TRBJ1-2	-	TGCGCCAGCAGCTCACAGGGATCTGGCTACACCTTC	CASSSQGSGYTF
TRBD1	TRBV11-1	TRBJ2-7	-	TGTGCCAGCAGCCCTTTCGGGACAGGAGCCTACGAGCAGTACTTC	CASSPFGTGAYEQYF
-	TRBV18	TRBJ2-3	-	TGTGCCAGCTCACCCTCAGTCCCATTAAAATTAAACGCAGATACGCAGTATTTT	CASSPSVPLKLNADTQYF
TRBD1	TRBV29-1	TRBJ2-7	-	TGCAGTGCCGGTGGTAGGACAGGGGCCTACGAGCAGTACTTC	CSAGGRTGAYEQYF
-	TRBV7-6	TRBJ2-1	-	TGTGCCAGCAGCCCCAAGGAGCCTCCGATGGGCTCCTACAATGAGCAGTTCTTC	CASSPKEPPMGSYNEQFF
-	TRBV5-5	TRBJ1-2	-	TGTGCCAGCAGACCAGGACAGAATACTAACTATGGCTACACCTTC	CASRPGQNTNYGYTF
TRBD1	TRBV15	TRBJ1-5	-	TGTGCCACCAGCGGGGACAGGGGATGGCAGCCCCAGCATTTT	CATSGDRGWQPQHF
-	TRBV24-1	TRBJ2-1	-	TGTGCCACCAGTGATTACGGTGAGCAGTTCTTC	CATSDYGEQFF
-	TRBV18	TRBJ2-7	-	TGTGCCAGCTCACCGGGGAGTCACGGCTACGAGCAGTACTTC	CASSPGSHGYEQYF
TRBD2	TRBV7-7	TRBJ2-7	-	TGTGCCAGCAGCTTAGAATGGGGGGGGAAATACGAGCAGTACTTC	CASSLEWGGKYEQYF